Sequencing of this T cell receptor (beta chain) was carried out in a study of blood T cell repertoires in COVID-19. Background on the study: Sites in the United States, Italy and Spain provided acute and convalescent COVID-19 samples. T cells, B-cell-depleted T cells, or PBMCs provided the cDNA or gDNA that served as material.

This clone was detected once. In the original processing: Reference gene primer amplification gave nucleated cell count estimates. Using immunoSEQ multiplex PCR, the repertoire was profiled, and TCRdb retains in-frame clones only, with some absent. Clone size and the V and J calls come from that table; the DNA yielded D and trimming. The sample holds approximately 200,000 clones, less than 85% seen once. This study enrolled people aged 18 to 89 from about two dozen US geographic areas. The J segment lost 7 bases and the V segment lost 3 bases, leaving 1 base of the junction unmatched. Per germline, CDR1 MGHRA and CDR2 YSYEKL. This CDR3 comprises 15 residues.

The sequence was collected from a man between 40 and 49 years old who had recovered from COVID-19. The chain recombines TRBV4-1 with TRBJ2-2, with 14 bases fitting TRBD2. Sample: PBMCs or T cells enriched from blood (not recorded which). Written as DNA, the CDR3 is TGCGCCAGCAGCCAGGGACTAGCGGGAGTCGGGGAGCTGTTTTTT. Encoded protein: CASSQGLAGVGELFF.